This TCR beta chain stems from a study of T cells after yellow fever vaccination. As for this clonotype: What it binds is unknown.

For TCR, cDNA came from 5'RACE template switching, which added a universal primer site and UMIs. MiXCR, applied by TCRdb to the 5' RACE reads, yields one record per CDR3 protein. The sample includes about 340,000 distinct CDR3 sequences, 8.5% to 10% of them seen just once. Study outcomes and limitations: Within FACS-sorted repertoires, abundant clonotypes contaminating from the bulk population could be present. Clonotype sharing between CD4 and CD8 compartments was small.

The CDR3 extends over 13 amino acids. Germline values: CDR1 WNHNN, CDR2 SYGVQD (reference sequence). V was shortened by 5 bases and J by 8 bases, with 12 bases between the two germline ends. The source is a man younger than 35 who received the YFV17D yellow fever vaccine. The chain combines TRBV10-1 with TRBJ2-2, with a weak D call TRBD2 (6 bases). The material was PBMCs, obtained on the day of the first yellow fever vaccination. The CDR3 nucleotides read TGCGCCAGCAGTCTGCCGGGAGCGGGGGAGCTGTTTTTT. Its protein product is CASSLPGAGELFF.